Listed below are T cell receptor beta chains from one sample, sequenced in a study of blood T cells in healthy people across ages. TCRdb independently ran MiXCR on the 5' RACE reads; one entry per CDR3 protein. Of fewer than 2,000,000 distinct CDR3 sequences listed, almost 35% are singletons. Sequencing was performed on blood. These TCRs come from a woman in her twenties or thirties in good health. The conserved cysteine and the conserved F or W are not part of the CDR3 here.

v_gene: TRBV6-1; j_gene: TRBJ2-3; CDR3aa: ASSELETSTDTQY
v_gene: TRBV9; j_gene: TRBJ2-5; CDR3aa: ASSPSRASETQY
v_gene: TRBV24-1; j_gene: TRBJ2-5; CDR3aa: ATSDPGTATQETQY
v_gene: TRBV11-1; j_gene: TRBJ2-1; CDR3aa: ASSLMVDRYNEQF
v_gene: TRBV5-4; j_gene: TRBJ2-3; CDR3aa: ASSLKSDTDTQY
v_gene: TRBV10-3; j_gene: TRBJ2-5; CDR3aa: AISAQTGGVTGEQY
v_gene: TRBV27; j_gene: TRBJ2-7; CDR3aa: ASSPLAGLSYEQY
v_gene: TRBV6-1; j_gene: TRBJ1-2; CDR3aa: ASSAGRTVNYGYT
v_gene: TRBV4-1; j_gene: TRBJ1-2; CDR3aa: ASSQGPITSGNYGYT
v_gene: TRBV5-1; j_gene: TRBJ2-6; CDR3aa: ASSGPTGTAFGSGANVLT
v_gene: TRBV6-1; j_gene: TRBJ1-2; CDR3aa: ASTRGAVGEGYGYT
v_gene: TRBV9; j_gene: TRBJ2-2; CDR3aa: ASSLAGGPYTGELF
v_gene: TRBV5-1; j_gene: TRBJ2-5; CDR3aa: ASSLDDFGETQY
v_gene: TRBV5-1; j_gene: TRBJ2-5; CDR3aa: ASSLAVRYSQETQY
v_gene: TRBV18; j_gene: TRBJ2-7; CDR3aa: ASSPLTGRWVYEQY
v_gene: TRBV10-3; j_gene: TRBJ2-1; CDR3aa: AISFSGNEQF
v_gene: TRBV7-6; j_gene: TRBJ1-6; CDR3aa: ASSLVAAGDIRNSPLH
v_gene: TRBV24-1; j_gene: TRBJ2-1; CDR3aa: ATSGGGDEQF
v_gene: TRBV7-9; j_gene: TRBJ2-1; CDR3aa: ASSPNRAPNEQF
v_gene: TRBV2; j_gene: TRBJ1-4; CDR3aa: ASIGTGGGTNEKLF
v_gene: TRBV20-1; j_gene: TRBJ2-5; CDR3aa: SARPRTWETQY
v_gene: TRBV12-3/TRBV12-4; j_gene: TRBJ1-1; CDR3aa: ASSFSGEDTEAF
v_gene: TRBV27; j_gene: TRBJ2-1; CDR3aa: ASSPPGQGLF
v_gene: TRBV5-4; j_gene: TRBJ1-2; CDR3aa: ASSSRQGPWGYT
v_gene: TRBV20-1; j_gene: TRBJ2-5; CDR3aa: SARLAGAGRETQY
v_gene: TRBV30; j_gene: TRBJ2-7; CDR3aa: AWSAGTGGSYEQY
v_gene: TRBV29-1; j_gene: TRBJ2-2; CDR3aa: SVDGAVGKGELF
v_gene: TRBV5-1; j_gene: TRBJ2-5; CDR3aa: ASSLRGPQYQETQY
v_gene: TRBV27; j_gene: TRBJ2-1; CDR3aa: ASSPASTKQF
v_gene: TRBV3-1; j_gene: TRBJ1-2; CDR3aa: ASSLTKVNYGYT
v_gene: TRBV20-1; j_gene: TRBJ1-2; CDR3aa: SARDRGQGDYGYT
v_gene: TRBV7-9; j_gene: TRBJ2-5; CDR3aa: ASSLGGQGAETQY
v_gene: TRBV12-3/TRBV12-4; j_gene: TRBJ1-1; CDR3aa: ASISGDRGTEAF
v_gene: TRBV3-1; j_gene: TRBJ2-5; CDR3aa: ASSLLGTRGETQY
v_gene: TRBV20-1; j_gene: TRBJ2-5; CDR3aa: SARDLEKETQY
v_gene: TRBV6-1; j_gene: TRBJ1-2; CDR3aa: ASIAGDRGKPWDGYT
v_gene: TRBV5-8; j_gene: TRBJ1-2; CDR3aa: ASSPDRRVGYT
v_gene: TRBV20-1; j_gene: TRBJ2-5; CDR3aa: SARLTSGWETQY
v_gene: TRBV7-8; j_gene: .; CDR3aa: ASSFSGRLYEQY
v_gene: TRBV6-2/TRBV6-3; j_gene: TRBJ2-7; CDR3aa: ASRPQGSLQSYEQY
v_gene: TRBV5-1; j_gene: TRBJ2-7; CDR3aa: ASSPMGDSLY
v_gene: TRBV29-1; j_gene: TRBJ2-7; CDR3aa: SVARGSSYEQY
v_gene: TRBV7-9; j_gene: TRBJ1-2; CDR3aa: ASSSISGAGYT
v_gene: TRBV15; j_gene: TRBJ2-3; CDR3aa: ATEQAQGWADTQY
v_gene: TRBV6-1; j_gene: TRBJ2-5; CDR3aa: ASSYRDRGYGQY
v_gene: TRBV29-1; j_gene: TRBJ2-1; CDR3aa: SVGGQGKAYNEQF
v_gene: TRBV21-1; j_gene: TRBJ1-5; CDR3aa: ASSTRQGPRQPQH
v_gene: TRBV27; j_gene: TRBJ2-1; CDR3aa: ASSLGRGNEQF
v_gene: TRBV28; j_gene: TRBJ1-1; CDR3aa: ASHPSGMPTEAF
v_gene: TRBV5-1; j_gene: TRBJ2-7; CDR3aa: ASSPGVAQVQY
v_gene: TRBV29-1; j_gene: TRBJ2-3; CDR3aa: SVRTSGRKDTQY
v_gene: TRBV14; j_gene: TRBJ2-1; CDR3aa: ASSIRGEQV
v_gene: TRBV6-1; j_gene: TRBJ2-3; CDR3aa: ASSEPTLSTDTQY
v_gene: TRBV2; j_gene: TRBJ1-2; CDR3aa: ASSGGAASKNYGYT
v_gene: TRBV4-1; j_gene: TRBJ1-2; CDR3aa: ASSQVFAYGYT